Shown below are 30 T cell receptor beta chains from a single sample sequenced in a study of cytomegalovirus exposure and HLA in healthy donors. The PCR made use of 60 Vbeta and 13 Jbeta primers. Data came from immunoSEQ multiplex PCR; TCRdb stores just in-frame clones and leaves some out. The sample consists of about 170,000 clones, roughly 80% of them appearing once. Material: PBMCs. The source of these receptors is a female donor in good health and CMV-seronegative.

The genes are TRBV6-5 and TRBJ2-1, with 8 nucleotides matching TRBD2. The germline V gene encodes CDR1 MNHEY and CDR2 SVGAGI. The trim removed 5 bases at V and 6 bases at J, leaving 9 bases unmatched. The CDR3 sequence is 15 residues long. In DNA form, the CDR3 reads TGTGCCAGCAGTGCCGGACTAGCAGCCAGCAATGAGCAGTTCTTC. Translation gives CASSAGLAASNEQFF.

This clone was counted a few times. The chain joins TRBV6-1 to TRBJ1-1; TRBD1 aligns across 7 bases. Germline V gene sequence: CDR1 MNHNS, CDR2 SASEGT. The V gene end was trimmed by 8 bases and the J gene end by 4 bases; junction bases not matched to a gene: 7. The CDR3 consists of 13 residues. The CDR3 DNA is TGTGCCAGCCCTGGGACAGCACTCACTGAAGCTTTCTTT. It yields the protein CASPGTALTEAFF.

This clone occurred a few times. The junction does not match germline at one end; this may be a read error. CDR3 DNA: TGTGCCAGCAGCCCGGGCGGCGGGGCCAACGGCCTGACTTTC. It specifies CASSPGGGANGLTF. The V and J genes are TRBV6-4 and TRBJ2-6, with a tentative D call TRBD2 (6 bases). Germline CDR1 reads MRHNA; CDR2 reads SNTAGT. The CDR3 runs 14 residues.

CDR3 coding DNA: TGCGCCAGCGGTATAGCGGGAGTGGGCACCGGGGAGCTGTTTTTT. As protein: CASGIAGVGTGELFF. The genes are TRBV5-1 and TRBJ2-2, with 9 positions matching TRBD2. Trimming took 7 bases from V and 4 from J; bases not matched to a gene: 8. The length of the CDR3 is 15 residues. CDR1 is SGHRS and CDR2 is YFSETQ in the germline V gene.

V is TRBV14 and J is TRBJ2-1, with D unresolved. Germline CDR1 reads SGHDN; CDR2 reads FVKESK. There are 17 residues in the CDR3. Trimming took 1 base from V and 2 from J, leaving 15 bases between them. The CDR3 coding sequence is TGTGCCAGCAGCCAAGGAAGCCCAGCGAGCGCCTACAATGAGCAGTTCTTC. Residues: CASSQGSPASAYNEQFF.

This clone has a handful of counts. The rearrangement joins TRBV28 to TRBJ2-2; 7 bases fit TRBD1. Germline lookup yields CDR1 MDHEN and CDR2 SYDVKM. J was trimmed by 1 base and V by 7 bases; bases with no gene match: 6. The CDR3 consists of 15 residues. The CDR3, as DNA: TGTGCCAGCACTGGGGGACAGATGAACACCGGGGAGCTGTTTTTT. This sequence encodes CASTGGQMNTGELFF.

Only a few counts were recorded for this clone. The CDR3 here is CASSFGTTGELFF. CDR3 nucleotide sequence: TGCGCCAGCAGCTTCGGGACAACCGGGGAGCTGTTTTTT. J is TRBJ2-2 and V is TRBV5-1; perhaps TRBD1 as D (6 bases). The CDR3 runs 13 residues. Germline CDR1 reads SGHRS; CDR2 reads YFSETQ. Trimming left V 2 bases short and J 5 bases short, with 7 bases between.

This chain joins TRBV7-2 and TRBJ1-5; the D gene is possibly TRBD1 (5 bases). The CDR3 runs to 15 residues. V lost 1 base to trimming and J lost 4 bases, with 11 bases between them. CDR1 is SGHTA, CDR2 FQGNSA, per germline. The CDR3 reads CASSLEVGPNQPQHF. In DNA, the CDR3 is TGTGCCAGCAGCTTAGAGGTGGGGCCAAATCAGCCCCAGCATTTT.

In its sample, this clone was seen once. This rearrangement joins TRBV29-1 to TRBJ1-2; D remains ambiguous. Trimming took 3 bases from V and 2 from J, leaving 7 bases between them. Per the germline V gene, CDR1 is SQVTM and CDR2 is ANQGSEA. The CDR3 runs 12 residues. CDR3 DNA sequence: TGCAGCGTTGATTGGCAGAACTATGGCTACACCTTC. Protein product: CSVDWQNYGYTF. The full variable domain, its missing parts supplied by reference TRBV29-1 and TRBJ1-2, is SAVISQKPSRDICQRGTSLTIQCQVDSQVTMMFWYRQQPGQSLTLIATANQGSEATYESGFVIDKFPISRPNLTFSTLTVSNMSPEDSSIYLCSVDWQNYGYTFGSGTRLTVV.

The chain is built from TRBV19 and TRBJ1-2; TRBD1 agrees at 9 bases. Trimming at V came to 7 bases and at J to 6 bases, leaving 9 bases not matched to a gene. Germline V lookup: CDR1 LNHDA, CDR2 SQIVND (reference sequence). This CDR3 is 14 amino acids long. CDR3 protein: CASTPTGTGNGYTF. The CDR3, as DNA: TGTGCCAGTACCCCCACCGGGACAGGGAATGGCTACACCTTC.

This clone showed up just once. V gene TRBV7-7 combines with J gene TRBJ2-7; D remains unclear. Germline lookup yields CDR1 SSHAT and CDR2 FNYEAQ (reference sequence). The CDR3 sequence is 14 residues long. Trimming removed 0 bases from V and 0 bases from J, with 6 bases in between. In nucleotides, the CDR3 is TGTGCCAGCAGCTTAGCGGCGGACTCCTACGAGCAGTACTTC. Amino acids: CASSLAADSYEQYF.

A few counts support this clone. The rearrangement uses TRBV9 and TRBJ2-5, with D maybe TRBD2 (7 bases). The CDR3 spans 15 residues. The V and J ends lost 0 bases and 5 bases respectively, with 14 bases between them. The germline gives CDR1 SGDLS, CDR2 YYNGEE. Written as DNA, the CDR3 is TGTGCCAGCAGCGTAGAGGGGGGGGCTGGGGAGACCCAGTACTTC. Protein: CASSVEGGAGETQYF.

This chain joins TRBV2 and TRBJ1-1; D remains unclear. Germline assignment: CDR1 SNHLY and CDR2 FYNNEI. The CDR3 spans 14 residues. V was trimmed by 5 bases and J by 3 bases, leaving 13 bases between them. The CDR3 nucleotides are TGTGCCAGCAGTACGTTCGGTCGGGACACTGAAGCTTTCTTT. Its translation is CASSTFGRDTEAFF. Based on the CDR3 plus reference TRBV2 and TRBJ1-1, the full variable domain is EPEVTQTPSHQVTQMGQEVILRCVPISNHLYFYWYRQILGQKVEFLVSFYNNEISEKSEIFDDQFSVERPDGSNFTLKIRSTKLEDSAMYFCASSTFGRDTEAFFGQGTRLTVV.

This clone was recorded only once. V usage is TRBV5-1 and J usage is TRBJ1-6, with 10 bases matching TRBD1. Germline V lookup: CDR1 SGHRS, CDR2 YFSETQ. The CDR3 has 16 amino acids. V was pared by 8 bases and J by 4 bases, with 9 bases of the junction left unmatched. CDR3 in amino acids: CASKGTGADYNSPLHF. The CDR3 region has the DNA TGCGCCAGTAAAGGGACAGGGGCAGATTATAATTCACCCCTCCACTTT.

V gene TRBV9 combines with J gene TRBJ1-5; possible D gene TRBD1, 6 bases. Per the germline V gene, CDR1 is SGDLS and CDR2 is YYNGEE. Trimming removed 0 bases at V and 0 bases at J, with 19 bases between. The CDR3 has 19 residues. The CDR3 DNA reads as TGTGCCAGCAGCGTAGCCTCGAGGGACAAACAGGATAGCAATCAGCCCCAGCATTTT. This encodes CASSVASRDKQDSNQPQHF.

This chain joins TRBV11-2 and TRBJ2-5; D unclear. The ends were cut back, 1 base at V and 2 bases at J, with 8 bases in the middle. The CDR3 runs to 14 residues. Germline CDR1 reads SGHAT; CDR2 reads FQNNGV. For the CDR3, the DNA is TGTGCCAGCAGCTTAGGCTGGCAACAAGAGACCCAGTACTTC. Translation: CASSLGWQQETQYF.

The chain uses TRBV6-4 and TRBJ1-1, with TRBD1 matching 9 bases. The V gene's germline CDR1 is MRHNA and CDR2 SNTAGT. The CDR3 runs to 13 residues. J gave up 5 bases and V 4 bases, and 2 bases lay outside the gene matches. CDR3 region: CASSADRGTEAFF. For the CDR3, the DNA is TGTGCCAGCAGTGCTGACAGGGGGACTGAAGCTTTCTTT.

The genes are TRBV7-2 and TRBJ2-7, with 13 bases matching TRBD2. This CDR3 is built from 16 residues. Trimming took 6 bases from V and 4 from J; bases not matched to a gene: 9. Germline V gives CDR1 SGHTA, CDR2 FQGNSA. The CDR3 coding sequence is TGTGCCAGCAGTTGGACTAGCGGGAGTATTATTTACGAGCAGTACTTC. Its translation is CASSWTSGSIIYEQYF. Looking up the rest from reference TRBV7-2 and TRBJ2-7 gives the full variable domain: GAGVSQSPSNKVTEKGKDVELRCDPISGHTALYWYRQSLGQGLEFLIYFQGNSAPDKSGLPSDRFSAERTGGSVSTLTIQRTQQEDSAVYLCASSWTSGSIIYEQYFGPGTRLTVT.

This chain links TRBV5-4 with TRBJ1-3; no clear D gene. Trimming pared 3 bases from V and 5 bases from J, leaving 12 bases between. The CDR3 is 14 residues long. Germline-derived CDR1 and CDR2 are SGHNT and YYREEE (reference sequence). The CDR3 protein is CASSSSYGRNTIYF. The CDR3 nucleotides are TGTGCCAGCAGCTCAAGCTACGGTCGAAACACCATATATTTT.

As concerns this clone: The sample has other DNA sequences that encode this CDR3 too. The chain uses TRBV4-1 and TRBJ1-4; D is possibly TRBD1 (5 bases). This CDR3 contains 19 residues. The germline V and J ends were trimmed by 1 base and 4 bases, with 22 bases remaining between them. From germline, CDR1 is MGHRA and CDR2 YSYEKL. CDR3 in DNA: TGCGCCAGCAGCCAAGCAAGTCACCGGCAGGGAGGGTATAATGAAAAACTGTTTTTT. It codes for CASSQASHRQGGYNEKLFF.

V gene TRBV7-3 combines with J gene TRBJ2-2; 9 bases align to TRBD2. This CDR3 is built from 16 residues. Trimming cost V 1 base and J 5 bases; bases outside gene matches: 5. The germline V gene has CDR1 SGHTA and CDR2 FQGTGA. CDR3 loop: CASSLNPSGTTGELFF. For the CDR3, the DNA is TGTGCCAGCAGCTTAAATCCTAGCGGGACTACCGGGGAGCTGTTTTTT.

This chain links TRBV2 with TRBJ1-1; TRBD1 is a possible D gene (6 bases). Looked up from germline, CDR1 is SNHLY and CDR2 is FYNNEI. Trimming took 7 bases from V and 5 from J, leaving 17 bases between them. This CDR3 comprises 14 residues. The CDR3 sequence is CASISWRGGTEAFF. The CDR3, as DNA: TGTGCCAGCATATCGTGGAGGGGGGGGACTGAAGCTTTCTTT.

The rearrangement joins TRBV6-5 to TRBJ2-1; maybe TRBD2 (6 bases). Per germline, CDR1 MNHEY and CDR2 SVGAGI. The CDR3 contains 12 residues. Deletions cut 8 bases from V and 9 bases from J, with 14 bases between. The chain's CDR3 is CASGWRASEQFF. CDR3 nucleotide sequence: TGTGCCAGCGGATGGAGGGCCAGTGAGCAGTTCTTC.

The CDR3 is CASSLAILGPGDTEAFF. DNA of the CDR3: TGCGCCAGCAGCTTGGCTATTCTGGGCCCGGGGGACACTGAAGCTTTCTTT. The chain combines TRBV5-1 with TRBJ1-1, with a weak D call TRBD1 (5 bases). The CDR3 length is 17 residues. V was clipped by 0 bases and J by 3 bases, with 18 bases between them. Germline values: CDR1 SGHRS, CDR2 YFSETQ.

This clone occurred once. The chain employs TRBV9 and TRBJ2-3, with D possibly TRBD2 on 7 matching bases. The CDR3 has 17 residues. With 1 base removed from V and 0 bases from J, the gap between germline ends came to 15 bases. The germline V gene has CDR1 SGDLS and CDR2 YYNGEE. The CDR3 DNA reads TGTGCCAGCAGCGTACTGTCGGGGGGCCTCAGCACAGATACGCAGTATTTT. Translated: CASSVLSGGLSTDTQYF.

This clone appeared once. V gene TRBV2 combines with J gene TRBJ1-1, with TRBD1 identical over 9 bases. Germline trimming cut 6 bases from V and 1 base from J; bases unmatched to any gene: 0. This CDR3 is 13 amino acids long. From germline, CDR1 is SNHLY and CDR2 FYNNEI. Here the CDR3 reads CASRGQGNTEAFF. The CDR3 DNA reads TGTGCCAGCAGGGGACAGGGGAACACTGAAGCTTTCTTT.

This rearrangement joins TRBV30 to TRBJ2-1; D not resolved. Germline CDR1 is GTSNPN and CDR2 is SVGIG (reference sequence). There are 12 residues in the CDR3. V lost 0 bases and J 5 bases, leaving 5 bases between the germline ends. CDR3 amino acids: CAWSVGNNEQFF. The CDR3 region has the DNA TGTGCCTGGAGTGTCGGTAACAATGAGCAGTTCTTC.

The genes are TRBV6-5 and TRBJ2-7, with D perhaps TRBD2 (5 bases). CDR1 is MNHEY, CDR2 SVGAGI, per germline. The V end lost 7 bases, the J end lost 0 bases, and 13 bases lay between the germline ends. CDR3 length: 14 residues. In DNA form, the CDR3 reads TGTGCCAGCATAGGCAGCGGAAGCTCCTACGAGCAGTACTTC. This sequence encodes CASIGSGSSYEQYF.

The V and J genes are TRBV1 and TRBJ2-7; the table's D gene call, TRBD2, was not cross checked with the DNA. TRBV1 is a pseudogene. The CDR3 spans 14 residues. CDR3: CTSSQDSNSDEQYF. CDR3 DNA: TGCACCAGCAGCCAAGACTCTAACTCGGACGAGCAGTACTTC.

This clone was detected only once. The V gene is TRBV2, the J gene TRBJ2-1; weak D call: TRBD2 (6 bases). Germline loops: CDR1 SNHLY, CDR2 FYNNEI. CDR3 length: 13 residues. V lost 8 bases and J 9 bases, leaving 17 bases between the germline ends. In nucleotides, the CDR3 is TGTGCCAGCGTGCGGGACGGGGTTGGTGAGCAGTTCTTC. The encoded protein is CASVRDGVGEQFF.